Below are 4 T cell receptor beta chains sequenced from a single sample in a study of blood T cells in healthy people across ages. Primers used in a second PCR of about 7 to 11 cycles were a sample-barcoded 5' primer and a J-beta primer mix. Via MiXCR, TCRdb re-called the 5' RACE reads, giving one row per CDR3 protein. The sample lists hundreds of thousands of distinct CDR3 sequences, approximately 53% occurring once. The sample taken for sequencing was blood. The receptors stem from a man in his forties in good health.

The V and J genes are TRBV3-1 and TRBJ1-2; D gene unclear. The CDR3 extends over 13 amino acids. The germline V gene has CDR1 LGHDT and CDR2 YNNKEL (reference sequence). The V and J ends lost 0 bases and 8 bases respectively, with 10 bases between them. CDR3 in DNA: TGTGCCAGCAGCCAAGAGTCGGTCAGAGGCTACACCTTC. It encodes CASSQESVRGYTF.

This clonotype showed up just a few times. The J gene is TRBJ2-7, the V gene TRBV6-4; D possibly matches TRBD1 or TRBD2 (5 bases each). V lost 2 bases and J lost 7, with 9 bases in between. This CDR3 is 12 amino acids long. Germline CDR1 and CDR2: MRHNA and SNTAGT. CDR3 nucleotide sequence: TGTGCCAGCAGTGACGGTGGGGGAGAGCAGTACTTC. Amino acids: CASSDGGGEQYF.

The rearrangement joins TRBV6-2 or TRBV6-3 to TRBJ2-3, with D perhaps given as TRBD1 or TRBD2 (6 bases each). Deletions cut 6 bases from V and 3 bases from J, with 22 bases between. The CDR3 length is 17 residues. Germline-derived CDR1 and CDR2 are MNHEY and SVGEGT. The CDR3 sequence is CASRDPQYTGRTDTQYF. The CDR3 nucleotides read TGTGCCAGCAGGGATCCCCAGTATACAGGGAGGACAGATACGCAGTATTTT.

There are many counts of this clonotype. J is TRBJ1-2 and V is TRBV28; maybe TRBD1 (6 bases). V was pared by 3 bases and J by 9 bases, with 14 bases between. Germline V gene lookup returns CDR1 MDHEN and CDR2 SYDVKM. The length of the CDR3 is 13 residues. CDR3 bases: TGTGCCAGCAGTTTTGGACGGGACACGCGCTACACCTTC. It specifies CASSFGRDTRYTF.